One and the same sample provided the 10 T cell receptor beta chains below, sequenced in a study of cytomegalovirus exposure and HLA in healthy donors. The PCR employed 60 Vbeta primers together with 13 Jbeta primers. TCRdb keeps only in-frame clones here, not all; method: immunoSEQ multiplex PCR. The repertoire includes about 160,000 clones, 80% to 90% of them detected once, and over 8.5% sits in the top ten. The specimen sequenced was PBMCs. These receptors were taken from a man aged 50 to 60 in good health and CMV-seropositive.

The chain has TRBV7-2 and TRBJ1-5, with D perhaps matching TRBD1 (5 bases). The CDR3 is made up of 19 amino acids. CDR1 is SGHTA, CDR2 FQGNSA, per germline. V was pared by 1 base and J by 1 base, with 20 bases between. The CDR3 protein is CASSLVGDVVGGSNQPQHF. In nucleotides, the CDR3 is TGTGCCAGCAGCTTAGTAGGGGATGTGGTGGGGGGAAGCAATCAGCCCCAGCATTTT. Full variable domain (outside the CDR3, taken from reference TRBV7-2 and TRBJ1-5): GAGVSQSPSNKVTEKGKDVELRCDPISGHTALYWYRQSLGQGLEFLIYFQGNSAPDKSGLPSDRFSAERTGGSVSTLTIQRTQQEDSAVYLCASSLVGDVVGGSNQPQHFGDGTRLSIL.

This chain joins TRBV7-3 and TRBJ2-1, with D unclear. The CDR3 consists of 13 residues. V was clipped by 3 bases and J by 7 bases, with 10 bases between them. The V gene's germline CDR1 is SGHTA and CDR2 FQGTGA. CDR3 bases: TGTGCCAGCAGCTTGAGCCTCCCAAATGAGCAGTTCTTC. It specifies CASSLSLPNEQFF.

The chain has TRBV14 and TRBJ1-5; 9 nucleotides line up with TRBD1. The germline CDR1 and CDR2 sequences are SGHDN and FVKESK. The junction had 10 bases not matched to a gene; V was cut back by 4 bases and J by 6 bases. This CDR3 has 16 residues. This CDR3 is CASSPFAGTGRQPQHF. In nucleotides, the CDR3 is TGTGCCAGCAGCCCATTCGCCGGGACAGGGCGTCAGCCCCAGCATTTT.

CDR3 sequence (DNA): TGTGCCAGCAGCCCGGGACTAGCAATGTCCTACAATGAGCAGTTCTTC. Its translation: CASSPGLAMSYNEQFF. V usage is TRBV14 and J usage is TRBJ2-1; 9 bases agree with TRBD2. This CDR3 has 16 amino acids. CDR1 SGHDN and CDR2 FVKESK come from the germline V gene. V dropped 4 bases and J dropped 1; count of bases not matched to a gene: 5.

The chain employs TRBV5-1 and TRBJ2-1; 10 bases are shared with TRBD1. The CDR3 is 16 residues long. Germline V gene sequence: CDR1 SGHRS, CDR2 YFSETQ. Trimming removed 3 bases from V and 1 base from J; junction bases left unmatched: 4. DNA of the CDR3: TGCGCCAGCAGCTGGCGGGACAGGGGTTCCTACAATGAGCAGTTCTTC. Encoded protein: CASSWRDRGSYNEQFF.

The genes are TRBV6-1 and TRBJ1-6; D remains ambiguous. Germline CDR1 reads MNHNS; CDR2 reads SASEGT. This CDR3 spans 13 amino acids. V gave up 3 bases and J gave up 10 bases, with 10 bases separating them. DNA of the CDR3: TGTGCCAGCAGTGAGGGAACGGGATCACCCCTCCACTTT. Translation gives CASSEGTGSPLHF.

The chain recombines TRBV28 with TRBJ2-2; TRBD1 agrees at 7 bases. Looked up from germline, CDR1 is MDHEN and CDR2 is SYDVKM. This CDR3 has 13 amino acids. V lost 6 bases to trimming and J lost 7 bases; unmatched junction nucleotides: 5. CDR3: CASRRGLNGELFF. In DNA form, the CDR3 reads TGTGCCAGCAGAAGGGGGCTTAACGGGGAGCTGTTTTTT. Filled out from reference TRBV28 and TRBJ2-2, the complete variable domain reads DVKVTQSSRYLVKRTGEKVFLECVQDMDHENMFWYRQDPGLGLRLIYFSYDVKMKEKGDIPEGYSVSREKKERFSLILESASTNQTSMYLCASRRGLNGELFFGEGSRLTVL.

The rearrangement uses TRBV7-2 and TRBJ2-3, with D unresolved. CDR3 size: 17 residues. V lost 2 bases, J lost 0 bases, and 15 bases lay in between. The germline V gene encodes CDR1 SGHTA and CDR2 FQGNSA. CDR3 DNA: TGTGCCAGCAGCTTAAATAGAGTCATCGCTAGCACAGATACGCAGTATTTT. Amino acid sequence: CASSLNRVIASTDTQYF.

This sequence joins TRBV28 and TRBJ2-2, with a weak D call TRBD1 (6 bases). The CDR3 sequence is 15 residues long. Trimming took 6 bases from V and 5 from J, leaving 16 bases between them. Germline V gene data show CDR1 as MDHEN and CDR2 as SYDVKM. Here the CDR3 reads CASRTNRDLTGELFF. The CDR3 nucleotides are TGTGCCAGCAGGACCAACAGGGACCTAACCGGGGAGCTGTTTTTT. The complete variable domain, with remaining parts taken from reference TRBV28 and TRBJ2-2, reads DVKVTQSSRYLVKRTGEKVFLECVQDMDHENMFWYRQDPGLGLRLIYFSYDVKMKEKGDIPEGYSVSREKKERFSLILESASTNQTSMYLCASRTNRDLTGELFFGEGSRLTVL.

The chain recombines TRBV28 with TRBJ2-7; 7 nucleotides agree with TRBD2. This CDR3 comprises 14 residues. V was clipped by 6 bases and J by 4 bases; unmatched bases: 9. Looked up from germline, CDR1 is MDHEN and CDR2 is SYDVKM. The DNA for the CDR3 is TGTGCCAGCAGGGAAAGCGGGGAGTTATACGAGCAGTACTTC. Protein: CASRESGELYEQYF.